Below, one T cell receptor (beta chain) is given with its context. The table lists this clone with a few counts. Which antigen it targets is not known. No much larger clone exists at a distance of one base, and base qualities are not known. TCRbeta CDR3 regions were amplified from genomic DNA by means of the immunoSEQ Assay, a bias-controlled multiplex PCR. Regarding the original processing steps: The number of nucleated cells in each sample was estimated from the amplification of reference gene primers within the assay. Sequence reads were collapsed and filtered to measure the absolute abundance of every unique TCRbeta CDR3 rearrangement. For each sample, productive Simpson clonality was calculated as the square root of Simpson's diversity index over productive rearrangements. TCRdb limited this immuneACCESS table to in-frame rearrangements with V and J called. A share of clones is missing; checked studies link under half to unresolved V genes, and the rest is unexplained. The V and J calls and the clone size are those of that table, but D and trimming were determined from the DNA. The sample profile shows about 180,000 clones; roughly 87% of them were found once. The ten largest clones capture about 2.1% of the sample.

The sample comes from a study of blood T cell repertoires in COVID-19 (TCRdb year 2020). Regarding the complete study: Samples covering the acute and convalescent phases of COVID-19 were provided by collaborators in the United States, Italy and Spain. The prospective study material was composed of cDNA or gDNA derived from T cells, B-cell-depleted T cells, or PBMCs. The dataset comprised deeply sampled blood TCRbeta repertoires from subjects exposed to, actively infected with, or recovered from COVID-19. The repertoires were released in a freely available public database meant as a resource for research on the immune response to SARS-CoV-2. Samples came from the ongoing ImmuneRACE study (first 160 participants) plus 1,254 subjects from 6 global collaborators. A de-identified subject ID, COVID-19 status, age in years and sex were almost always included in the sample metadata. Where available, HLA class I and class II types were obtained from metadata supplied by the sample provider rather than from assay-based typing.

Another Seattle source contributed samples from volunteer blood donors who had recovered from COVID-19. Each collaborating institution followed its own protocols to collect whole blood in K2EDTA tubes. For TCRbeta analysis, collaborator samples were shipped as frozen whole blood, as isolated PBMCs, or as DNA extracted from either sample type. General study outcomes and caveats: How much clinical and demographic metadata was included differed by source and by participant, and the metadata was provided uncurated.

The germline ends are 13 bases apart after V is trimmed by 8 bases and J by 2 bases. The CDR3 runs 13 amino acids, cysteine and phenylalanine included. Left in the record is the CDR3 DNA by itself, 39 bases read in frame from the first base. The sequence was obtained from a man between 18 and 29 years old who had recovered from COVID-19. The chain was built from TRBV12-3 or TRBV12-4 and TRBJ2-7; a tentative D call is TRBD1 (6 bases match). Source material: peripheral blood. The bases are TGTGCCAGCGCCAGGGGCTTTACCTACGAGCAGTACTTC. Its product reads: CASARGFTYEQYF.